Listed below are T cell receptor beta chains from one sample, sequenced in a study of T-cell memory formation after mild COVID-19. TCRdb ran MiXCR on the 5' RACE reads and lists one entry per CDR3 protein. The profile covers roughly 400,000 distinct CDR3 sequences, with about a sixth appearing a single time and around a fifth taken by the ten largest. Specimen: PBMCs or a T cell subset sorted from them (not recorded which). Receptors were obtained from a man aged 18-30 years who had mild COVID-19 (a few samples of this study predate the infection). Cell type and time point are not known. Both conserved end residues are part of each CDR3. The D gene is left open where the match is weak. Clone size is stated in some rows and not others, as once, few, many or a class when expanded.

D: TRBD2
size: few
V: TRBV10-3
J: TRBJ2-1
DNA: TGTGCCACAACCGGGACTAGCGTCAATGAGCAGTTCTTC
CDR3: CATTGTSVNEQFF

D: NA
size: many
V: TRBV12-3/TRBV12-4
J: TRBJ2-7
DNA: TGTGCCAGCAGTTTAGGGGCAATCTACGAGCAGTACTTC
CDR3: CASSLGAIYEQYF

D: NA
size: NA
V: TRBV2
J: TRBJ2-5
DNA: TGTGCCAGCAGTATGACAGTACAAGAGACCCAGTACTTC
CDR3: CASSMTVQETQYF

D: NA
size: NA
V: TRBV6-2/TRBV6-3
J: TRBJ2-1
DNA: TGTGCCAGCAGTTACTCCATCGGGGGAGTTTCCTACAATGAGCAGTTCTTC
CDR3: CASSYSIGGVSYNEQFF

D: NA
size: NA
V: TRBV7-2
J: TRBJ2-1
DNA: TGTGCCAGCAGCCCGCTACTAGGTGGGCAGTTCTTC
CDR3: CASSPLLGGQFF

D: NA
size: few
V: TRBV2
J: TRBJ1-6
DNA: TGTGCCAGCAGTGGTCTGAACTCCTATAATTCACCCCTCCACTTT
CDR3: CASSGLNSYNSPLHF

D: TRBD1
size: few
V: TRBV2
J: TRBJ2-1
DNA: TGTGCCAGCGACTCCGGGACAGGTTCTTACAATGAGCAGTTCTTC
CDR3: CASDSGTGSYNEQFF

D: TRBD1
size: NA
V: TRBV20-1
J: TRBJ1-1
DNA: TGCAGTGCTCGGGACAGGGCCATGAACACTGAAGCTTTCTTT
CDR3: CSARDRAMNTEAFF

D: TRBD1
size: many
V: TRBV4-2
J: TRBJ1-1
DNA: TGTGCCAGCAGCCCGGGACAGGGGGAAGCTGAAGCTTTCTTT
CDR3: CASSPGQGEAEAFF

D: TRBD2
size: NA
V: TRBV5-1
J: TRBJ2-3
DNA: TGCGCCAGCAGCCTCCAGGGACTAGCGGGGGAGTTCACAGATACGCAGTATTTT
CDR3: CASSLQGLAGEFTDTQYF

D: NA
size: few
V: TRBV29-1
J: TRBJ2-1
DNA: TGCAGCGTGTTACCTGATGGGGGGCCGATCGATGAGCAGTTCTTC
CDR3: CSVLPDGGPIDEQFF

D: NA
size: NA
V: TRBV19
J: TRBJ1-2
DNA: TGTGCCAGTAGTATGGTCAGGGCCTATGGCTACACCTTC
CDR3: CASSMVRAYGYTF

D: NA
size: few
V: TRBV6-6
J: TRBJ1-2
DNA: TGTGCCAGCAGCCTTGGAGACAGCCTCTATGGCTACACCTTC
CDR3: CASSLGDSLYGYTF

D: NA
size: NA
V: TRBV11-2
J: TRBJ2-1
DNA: TGTGCCAGCCACCTATCTCAGGGGTATTACAATGAGCAGTTCTTC
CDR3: CASHLSQGYYNEQFF

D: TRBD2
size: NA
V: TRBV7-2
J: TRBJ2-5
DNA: TGTGCCAGCAGCTTATTCGCGGGGGGTACGGAGACCCAGTACTTC
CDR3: CASSLFAGGTETQYF

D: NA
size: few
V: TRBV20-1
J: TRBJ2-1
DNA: TGCAGTGCTAGATCCCCACTAATCGCTCGCGATGAGCAGTTCTTC
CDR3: CSARSPLIARDEQFF

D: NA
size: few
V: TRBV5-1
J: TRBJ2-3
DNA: TGCGCCACTTCGCTTACAGGTCCTAGCACAGATACGCAGTATTTT
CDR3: CATSLTGPSTDTQYF